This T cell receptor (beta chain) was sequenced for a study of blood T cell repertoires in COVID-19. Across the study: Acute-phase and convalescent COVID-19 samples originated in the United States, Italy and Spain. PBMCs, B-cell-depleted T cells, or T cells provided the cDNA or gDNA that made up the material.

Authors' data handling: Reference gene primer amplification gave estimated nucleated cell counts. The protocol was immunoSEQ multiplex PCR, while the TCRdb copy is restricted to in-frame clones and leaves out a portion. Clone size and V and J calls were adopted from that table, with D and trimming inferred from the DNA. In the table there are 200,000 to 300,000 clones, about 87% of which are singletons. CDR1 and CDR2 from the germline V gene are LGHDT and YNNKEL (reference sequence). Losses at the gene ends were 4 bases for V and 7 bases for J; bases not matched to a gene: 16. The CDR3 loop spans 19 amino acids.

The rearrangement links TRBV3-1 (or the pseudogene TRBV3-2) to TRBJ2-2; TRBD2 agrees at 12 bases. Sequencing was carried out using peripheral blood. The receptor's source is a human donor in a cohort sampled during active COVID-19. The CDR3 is CASSPSYVSSGRASGELFF. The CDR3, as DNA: TGTGCCAGCAGCCCGTCATATGTATCTAGCGGGAGGGCCAGCGGGGAGCTGTTTTTT.